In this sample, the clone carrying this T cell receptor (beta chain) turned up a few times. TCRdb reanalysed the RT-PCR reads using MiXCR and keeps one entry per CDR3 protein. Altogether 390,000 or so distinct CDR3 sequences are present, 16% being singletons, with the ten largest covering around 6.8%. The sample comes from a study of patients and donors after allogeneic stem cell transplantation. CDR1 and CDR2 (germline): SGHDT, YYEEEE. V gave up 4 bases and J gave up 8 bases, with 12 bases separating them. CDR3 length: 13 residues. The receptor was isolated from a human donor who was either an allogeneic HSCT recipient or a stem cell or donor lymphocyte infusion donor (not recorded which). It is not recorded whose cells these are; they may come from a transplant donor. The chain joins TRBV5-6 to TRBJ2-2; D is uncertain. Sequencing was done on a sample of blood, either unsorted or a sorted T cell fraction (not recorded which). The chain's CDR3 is CASSPPKGGELFF. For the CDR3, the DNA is TGTGCCAGCAGCCCCCCGAAGGGAGGGGAGCTGTTTTTT. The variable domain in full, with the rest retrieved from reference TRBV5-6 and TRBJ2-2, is DAGVTQSPTHLIKTRGQQVTLRCSPKSGHDTVSWYQQALGQGPQFIFQYYEEEERQRGNFPDRFSGHQFPNYSSELNVNALLLGDSALYLCASSPPKGGELFFGEGSRLTVL.